The 19 T cell receptor beta chains in this list originate from one sample, sequenced in a study of T-cell memory formation after mild COVID-19. TCRdb re-called the 5' RACE reads with MiXCR, one entry per CDR3 protein. The data show 350,000 to 450,000 distinct CDR3 sequences, 28% seen once. The specimen sequenced was PBMCs or a T cell subset sorted from them (not recorded which). These receptors were taken from an adult woman who had mild COVID-19 (a few samples of this study predate the infection). Cell type and time point are not known.

This clonotype was seen more than once but under ten times. This chain's CDR3 is CSARWSGGAVETQYF. CDR3 in DNA: TGCAGTGCTAGGTGGTCGGGGGGAGCAGTAGAGACCCAGTACTTC. The chain uses TRBV20-1 and TRBJ2-5; 7 bases are shared with TRBD2. This CDR3 spans 15 amino acids. V shed 3 bases, J shed 4 bases, and the junction held 11 bases outside the gene matches. Germline loops: CDR1 DFQATT, CDR2 SNEGSKA (reference sequence).

V is TRBV7-3 and J is TRBJ2-3, with TRBD1 matching 7 bases. Germline V lookup: CDR1 SGHTA, CDR2 FQGTGA. V gave up 4 bases and J gave up 2 bases; unmatched junction bases: 15. This CDR3 is 18 amino acids long. Here the CDR3 reads CASSSQGGAPLSTDTQYF. The CDR3 DNA reads TGTGCCAGCAGCTCCCAAGGGGGCGCCCCACTATCCACAGATACGCAGTATTTT.

The genes are TRBV6-1 and TRBJ1-5; D uncertain. The V gene's germline CDR1 is MNHNS and CDR2 SASEGT. CDR3 length: 15 residues. Trimming stripped 6 bases from V and 3 bases from J, with 15 bases between. CDR3 coding DNA: TGTGCCAGCAGCGCCTCCTCCCAGACCAATCAGCCCCAGCATTTT. This sequence encodes CASSASSQTNQPQHF.

This rearrangement joins TRBV20-1 to TRBJ1-2; 8 bases match TRBD1. Trimming removed 3 bases from V and 2 bases from J; junction bases left unmatched: 5. Per the germline V gene, CDR1 is DFQATT and CDR2 is SNEGSKA (reference sequence). This CDR3 is built from 14 residues. For the CDR3, the DNA is TGCAGTGCTAGCCGACAGGGGCGGAACTATGGCTACACCTTC. It specifies CSASRQGRNYGYTF.

The chain uses TRBV7-2 and TRBJ2-5, with 10 bases that match TRBD2. The length of the CDR3 is 15 residues. Germline V lookup: CDR1 SGHTA, CDR2 FQGNSA. Losses at the gene ends were 7 bases for V and 4 bases for J; bases not matched to a gene: 9. The CDR3 region has the DNA TGTGCCAGCAAAAAGCGGGGGGGCCTCCGAGAGACCCAGTACTTC. Its translation: CASKKRGGLRETQYF.

This clonotype was seen ten or more times. The chain carries TRBV5-1 and TRBJ1-5; D is ambiguous. In germline, CDR1 is SGHRS, CDR2 YFSETQ. Trimming took 2 bases from V and 7 from J, leaving 16 bases between them. The CDR3 is 15 amino acids. CDR3 sequence (DNA): TGCGCCAGCAGCTTAGAAGGAGGGTTTAGGCAGCCCCAGCATTTT. This sequence encodes CASSLEGGFRQPQHF.

The chain recombines TRBV7-2 with TRBJ2-3; TRBD2 matches at 8 bases. The CDR3 contains 17 residues. Germline V CDR1 and CDR2: SGHTA, FQGNSA. Losses at the gene ends were 5 bases for V and 0 bases for J; bases not matched to a gene: 10. CDR3 residues: CASSPAAGGGSTDTQYF. CDR3 nucleotide sequence: TGTGCCAGCAGCCCCGCCGCCGGGGGGGGAAGCACAGATACGCAGTATTTT.

This chain uses TRBV11-2 with TRBJ1-5; 10 bases match TRBD1. Germline lookup yields CDR1 SGHAT and CDR2 FQNNGV. The V and J ends lost 6 bases and 4 bases, in that order; junction bases with no gene match: 9. CDR3 length: 16 amino acids. The CDR3 loop reads CASRFGQGDFNQPQHF. The CDR3 region has the DNA TGTGCCAGCAGATTCGGACAGGGGGATTTTAATCAGCCCCAGCATTTT. Complete variable domain (other parts from reference TRBV11-2 and TRBJ1-5): EAGVAQSPRYKIIEKRQSVAFWCNPISGHATLYWYQQILGQGPKLLIQFQNNGVVDDSQLPKDRFSAERLKGVDSTLKIQPAKLEDSAVYLCASRFGQGDFNQPQHFGDGTRLSIL.

This clonotype turned up a few times. V and J are TRBV29-1 and TRBJ2-2; D call uncertain. This CDR3 is 11 amino acids long. Looked up from germline, CDR1 is SQVTM and CDR2 is ANQGSEA. Trimming stripped 4 bases from V and 6 bases from J, with 6 bases between. DNA of the CDR3: TGCAGCGTTGCTCTCTCCGGGGAGCTGTTTTTT. Translated, it gives CSVALSGELFF.

Comment on this clonotype: A junction end diverges from the germline sequence, so it may reflect a read error. The chain employs TRBV20-1 and TRBJ2-3, with D perhaps TRBD1 or TRBD2 (5 bases each). CDR1 is DFQATT and CDR2 is SNEGSKA in the germline V gene (reference sequence). The CDR3 totals 15 residues. CDR3 coding DNA: TGCAGTGCTAGAGATTCGGGGCTGGGCACAGATACGCAGTACTTT. This sequence encodes CSARDSGLGTDTQYF.

This clonotype was observed a few times. The chain uses TRBV5-8 and TRBJ1-5; D is ambiguous. V dropped 1 base and J dropped 1 base, with 6 bases sitting between them. Per the germline V gene, CDR1 is SGHTS and CDR2 is YDEGEE. The CDR3 loop spans 14 amino acids. Here the CDR3 reads CASSLSPSNQPQHF. The CDR3, as DNA: TGTGCCAGCAGCTTGTCCCCGAGCAATCAGCCCCAGCATTTT.

The J gene is TRBJ2-1, the V gene TRBV3-1, with D perhaps matching TRBD1 or TRBD2 (5 bases each). Germline V gene data show CDR1 as LGHDT and CDR2 as YNNKEL (reference sequence). The V end lost 4 bases, the J end lost 6 bases, and 22 bases lay between the germline ends. There are 17 residues in the CDR3. The CDR3 DNA follows: TGTGCCAGCAGCCCCGAGGGGTACGGGGTCCGGCCCAATGAGCAGTTCTTC. Its translation: CASSPEGYGVRPNEQFF.

The genes are TRBV24-1 and TRBJ2-7; tentative D call: TRBD2 (5 bases). CDR3 length: 13 residues. The ends were cut back, 8 bases at V and 3 bases at J, with 13 bases in the middle. Germline CDR1 reads KGHDR; CDR2 reads SFDVKD. CDR3: CATIKRPNYEQYF. As DNA, the CDR3 is TGTGCCACCATAAAGCGGCCGAACTACGAGCAGTACTTC.

V usage is TRBV7-3 and J usage is TRBJ2-1; D assignment may be TRBD1 or TRBD2 (5 bases each). The CDR3 totals 17 residues. Germline values: CDR1 SGHTA, CDR2 FQGTGA. V lost 6 bases, J lost 0 bases, and 18 bases lay in between. The DNA of the CDR3 is TGTGCCAGCAGGAAAGGCGCCCGGGACGACTCCTACAATGAGCAGTTCTTC. Translating it yields CASRKGARDDSYNEQFF.

This clonotype has only a few counts. The V and J genes are TRBV24-1 and TRBJ2-5; D is unresolved. CDR3 length equals 14 residues. V was pared by 0 bases and J by 5 bases, with 9 bases between. Germline assignment: CDR1 KGHDR and CDR2 SFDVKD. The CDR3 nucleotides are TGTGCCACCAGTGATTTGCAAGTCGGGGAGACCCAGTACTTC. It is translated as CATSDLQVGETQYF.

This rearrangement joins TRBV3-1 to TRBJ2-5, with D unclear. Trimming cost V 1 base and J 5 bases, with 5 bases left between them. The germline V gene has CDR1 LGHDT and CDR2 YNNKEL (reference sequence). The CDR3 extends over 12 amino acids. The CDR3 nucleotides read TGTGCCAGCAGCCAAGTTACTGAGACCCAGTACTTC. Protein sequence: CASSQVTETQYF.

This clonotype has only a few counts. This chain connects TRBV6-6 to TRBJ2-7; 7 bases map to TRBD1. Trimming took 6 bases from V and 6 from J; bases not matched to a gene: 8. The CDR3 runs 13 residues. CDR1 MNHNY and CDR2 SVGAGI come from the germline V gene (reference sequence). The CDR3 region has the DNA TGTGCCAGCAGCGACCTGAGGGGGCGCGAGCAGTACTTC. Protein: CASSDLRGREQYF.

The chain links TRBV29-1 to TRBJ2-7, with TRBD1 matching 9 bases. The CDR3 runs to 15 residues. The J segment lost 3 bases and the V segment lost 1 base, leaving 7 bases of the junction unmatched. Germline V gene sequence: CDR1 SQVTM, CDR2 ANQGSEA. This CDR3 is CSVEGRTGELYEQYF. CDR3 sequence (DNA): TGCAGCGTTGAAGGACGGACAGGGGAGCTCTACGAGCAGTACTTC.

This clonotype was observed a handful of times. The chain combines TRBV18 with TRBJ2-7; no clear D gene. CDR1 and CDR2 (germline): KGHSH, LQKENI. The CDR3 loop spans 15 amino acids. V lost 0 bases, J lost 3 bases, and 12 bases lay in between. The CDR3 is CASSPPAGSGYEQYF. CDR3 nucleotides: TGTGCCAGCTCACCACCTGCAGGTTCTGGCTACGAGCAGTACTTC.